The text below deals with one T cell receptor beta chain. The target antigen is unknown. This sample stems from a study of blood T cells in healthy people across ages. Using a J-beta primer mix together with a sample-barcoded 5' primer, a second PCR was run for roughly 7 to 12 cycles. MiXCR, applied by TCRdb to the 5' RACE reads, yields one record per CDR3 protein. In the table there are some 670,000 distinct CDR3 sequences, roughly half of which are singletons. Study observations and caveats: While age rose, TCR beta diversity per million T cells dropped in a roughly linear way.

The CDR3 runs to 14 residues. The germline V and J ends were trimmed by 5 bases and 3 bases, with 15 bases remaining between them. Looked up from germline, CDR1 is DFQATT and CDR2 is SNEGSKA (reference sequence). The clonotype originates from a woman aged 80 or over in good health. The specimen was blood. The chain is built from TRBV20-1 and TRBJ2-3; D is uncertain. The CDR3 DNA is TGCAGTGCTCCACGCCCACCTATAACAGATACGCAGTATTTT. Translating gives CSAPRPPITDTQYF.